This T cell receptor (beta chain) was identified during a study of response to subunit inactivated influenza vaccine. This CDR3 has 14 residues. V shed 7 bases and J shed 4 bases, with 19 bases lying between them. In germline, CDR1 is SQVTM, CDR2 ANQGSEA. Comments on this clonotype: Its specificity is not known.

Study-wide results and caveats: Only a handful of new T cells, the authors suggested, are recruited with each seasonal influenza vaccination.

MiXCR was run by TCRdb on the RT-PCR reads, yielding one entry per CDR3 protein. The sample carries about 530,000 distinct CDR3 sequences, under 15% recorded once. This clonotype was sampled from a man between 50 and 59 years old who received an inactivated influenza vaccine. V gene TRBV29-1 combines with J gene TRBJ1-1; D is unresolved. Specimen: PBMCs from blood, collected more than 35 days after vaccination. CDR3 in amino acids: CSAVSTRSGTEAFF. CDR3 DNA: TGCAGCGCTGTGAGTACCAGGAGTGGCACTGAAGCTTTCTTT.